These 32 T cell receptor beta chains originate from one sample sequenced in a study of blood T cell repertoires in COVID-19. Clones were sequenced by immunoSEQ multiplex PCR, and TCRdb holds only the in-frame ones, with some missing. The table lists 280,000 or so clones, 85% of them singletons. The material sequenced was PBMCs or T cells enriched from blood (not recorded which). Receptors originate from a woman between 45 and 60 years old who had recovered from COVID-19.

The rearrangement uses TRBV6-1 and TRBJ1-2; D is undetermined. V was trimmed by 2 bases and J by 6 bases, leaving 10 bases between them. The length of the CDR3 is 13 residues. Germline V lookup: CDR1 MNHNS, CDR2 SASEGT. CDR3 nucleotide sequence: TGTGCCAGCAGTGAAATCGAGGGTAATGGCTACACCTTC. Translating it yields CASSEIEGNGYTF.

This chain uses TRBV7-6 with TRBJ1-6; 9 nucleotides match TRBD1. The CDR3 is made up of 16 amino acids. Trimming took 4 bases from V and 4 from J; bases not matched to a gene: 5. The germline CDR1 and CDR2 sequences are SGHVS and FNYEAQ. The CDR3 DNA follows: TGTGCCAGCAGCTCGGGACAGGGAACGTATAATTCACCCCTCCACTTT. The encoded protein is CASSSGQGTYNSPLHF.

V and J are TRBV30 and TRBJ2-1, with TRBD2 matching over 7 bases. From germline, CDR1 is GTSNPN and CDR2 SVGIG (reference sequence). This CDR3 is 14 amino acids long. Trimming at V came to 3 bases and at J to 5 bases, leaving 7 bases not matched to a gene. CDR3 DNA: TGTGCCTGGAGGGGGCTAGCGGTCCACAATGAGCAGTTCTTC. It yields the protein CAWRGLAVHNEQFF.

This clone turned up a few times. The V call is TRBV5-1, the J call TRBJ1-1, with D possibly TRBD1 on 6 matching bases. From germline, CDR1 is SGHRS and CDR2 YFSETQ. Trimming pared 5 bases from V and 2 bases from J, leaving 16 bases between. The CDR3 runs to 15 residues. CDR3 in amino acids: CASSPPGHSNTEAFF. The CDR3 DNA is TGCGCCAGCAGTCCCCCGGGACACAGCAACACTGAAGCTTTCTTT.

The J gene is TRBJ1-2, the V gene TRBV28; 8 nucleotides line up with TRBD1. The CDR3 has 13 residues. Germline V CDR1 and CDR2: MDHEN, SYDVKM. V shed 5 bases, J shed 8 bases, and the junction held 7 bases outside the gene matches. The CDR3 nucleotides are TGTGCCAGCAGTCGAGGACAGGGCCGGGGCTACACCTTC. This sequence encodes CASSRGQGRGYTF.

This clone occurred once. The CDR3 nucleotides are TGCAGCGTCGGGACGGCGGGGGGCAATCAGCCCCAGCATTTT. This codes for CSVGTAGGNQPQHF. This chain links TRBV29-1 with TRBJ1-5, with D perhaps TRBD1 (5 bases). The CDR3 length is 14 residues. The germline V gene has CDR1 SQVTM and CDR2 ANQGSEA. V was trimmed by 6 bases and J by 2 bases, leaving 14 bases between them.

The gene calls are TRBV6-2 or TRBV6-3 and TRBJ1-5; D possibly corresponds to TRBD1 (5 bases). V lost 0 bases, J lost 6 bases, and 9 bases lay in between. The CDR3 has 14 amino acids. Germline loops: CDR1 MNHEY, CDR2 SVGEGT. CDR3 sequence reads: CASSYSIRVQPQHF. In nucleotides, the CDR3 is TGTGCCAGCAGTTACTCGATCAGGGTTCAGCCCCAGCATTTT.

V usage is TRBV7-8 and J usage is TRBJ2-1; the match to TRBD2 covers 8 bases. This CDR3 has 15 residues. Germline CDR1 SGHVS, CDR2 FQNEAQ. V was pared by 1 base and J by 5 bases, with 4 bases of the junction left unmatched. In DNA, the CDR3 is TGTGCCAGCAGCTTAGGCCGGGAGGGCCACAATGAGCAGTTCTTC. It encodes CASSLGREGHNEQFF.

V is TRBV4-1 and J is TRBJ2-7; maybe TRBD1 (6 bases). The CDR3 extends over 15 amino acids. With 3 bases removed from V and 4 bases from J, the gap between germline ends came to 16 bases. The V gene's germline CDR1 is MGHRA and CDR2 YSYEKL. The CDR3 sequence: CASSHPGGQLYEQYF. The CDR3 DNA follows: TGCGCCAGCAGCCATCCTGGAGGACAGCTATACGAGCAGTACTTC.

The J gene is TRBJ2-7, the V gene TRBV5-6, with D perhaps matching TRBD2 (6 bases). Germline CDR1 and CDR2: SGHDT and YYEEEE. V was shortened by 2 bases and J by 2 bases, with 17 bases between the two germline ends. This CDR3 is 16 amino acids long. The CDR3 DNA follows: TGTGCCAGCAGCTTAATTTTCGGCGGGAAACCCTACGAGCAGTACTTC. Translated, it gives CASSLIFGGKPYEQYF.

The chain couples TRBV28 to TRBJ2-1; no clear D. Germline V gene sequence: CDR1 MDHEN, CDR2 SYDVKM. The CDR3 is made up of 14 amino acids. V lost 2 bases to trimming and J lost 4 bases, with 9 bases between them. The CDR3 DNA reads TGTGCCAGCAGTTTAGCACAAGTTTACAATGAGCAGTTCTTC. This translates into CASSLAQVYNEQFF. Full variable domain (remainder filled in from reference TRBV28 and TRBJ2-1): DVKVTQSSRYLVKRTGEKVFLECVQDMDHENMFWYRQDPGLGLRLIYFSYDVKMKEKGDIPEGYSVSREKKERFSLILESASTNQTSMYLCASSLAQVYNEQFFGPGTRLTVL.

The CDR3 here is CASSYNRANSYEQYF. CDR3 coding DNA: TGTGCCAGCAGTTACAACAGGGCGAACTCCTACGAGCAGTACTTC. The chain joins TRBV6-2 or TRBV6-3 to TRBJ2-7; maybe TRBD1 (6 bases). The CDR3 is 15 amino acids. Germline CDR1 reads MNHEY; CDR2 reads SVGEGT. V lost 2 bases and J lost 0, with 11 bases in between.

The genes are TRBV5-1 and TRBJ1-2; 10 bases are shared with TRBD1. Trimming at V came to 4 bases and at J to 8 bases, leaving 8 bases not matched to a gene. The V gene's germline CDR1 is SGHRS and CDR2 YFSETQ. This CDR3 comprises 14 residues. CDR3 protein: CASSRDRGVGGYTF. CDR3 DNA: TGCGCCAGCAGCCGGGACAGGGGCGTCGGCGGCTACACCTTC.

The chain joins TRBV27 to TRBJ1-6, with D possibly being TRBD1 (5 bases). This CDR3 contains 14 residues. CDR1 MNHEY and CDR2 SMNVEV come from the germline V gene (reference sequence). Trimming took off 6 bases at V and 3 bases at J, with 9 bases between the two ends. CDR3 sequence reads: CASRPGYYNSPLHF. In DNA form, the CDR3 reads TGTGCCAGCAGGCCAGGGTACTATAATTCACCCCTCCACTTT.

V and J are TRBV7-3 and TRBJ2-2; TRBD1 agrees at 9 bases. V dropped 1 base and J dropped 5; count of bases not matched to a gene: 5. Per germline, CDR1 SGHTA and CDR2 FQGTGA. The length of the CDR3 is 16 residues. The CDR3 loop is CASSLRGTGRTGELFF. The CDR3 DNA sequence: TGTGCCAGCAGCTTAAGGGGGACAGGGAGAACCGGGGAGCTGTTTTTT.

The rearrangement uses TRBV4-3 and TRBJ2-1; TRBD2 agrees at 12 bases. This CDR3 is built from 17 residues. Trimming cost V 0 bases and J 7 bases; bases outside gene matches: 7. The V gene's germline CDR1 is LGHNA and CDR2 YSLEER. The CDR3 DNA sequence: TGCGCCAGCAGCCAAGATCAAGGACTAGCGGGAAGGAATGAGCAGTTCTTC. It encodes CASSQDQGLAGRNEQFF.

J is TRBJ1-1 and V is TRBV27, with TRBD1 identical over 7 bases. This CDR3 is built from 15 residues. V was pared by 2 bases and J by 0 bases, with 3 bases of the junction left unmatched. CDR1 is MNHEY and CDR2 is SMNVEV in the germline V gene (reference sequence). The CDR3, as DNA: TGTGCCAGCAGTTTACGACAGGGTCTGAACACTGAAGCTTTCTTT. Its translation: CASSLRQGLNTEAFF.

This clone was seen just once. The J gene is TRBJ1-1, the V gene TRBV7-2; D perhaps matches TRBD1 (6 bases). V dropped 5 bases and J dropped 4 bases, with 26 bases sitting between them. CDR1 and CDR2 (germline): SGHTA, FQGNSA. This CDR3 has 18 amino acids. Written as DNA, the CDR3 is TGTGCCAGCAGCCCAGGGGCCGGGACGGCGATGAGGGGCACTGAAGCTTTCTTT. It codes for CASSPGAGTAMRGTEAFF.

The chain joins TRBV10-3 to TRBJ2-1; TRBD2 is a possible D gene (7 bases). The CDR3 has 13 amino acids. The germline V and J ends were trimmed by 8 bases and 8 bases, with 16 bases remaining between them. The germline CDR1 and CDR2 sequences are ENHRY and SYGVKD. The CDR3 DNA follows: TGTGCCATCCTGGGGGGGGGCTCGGATGAGCAGTTCTTC. This sequence encodes CAILGGGSDEQFF.

The V and J genes are TRBV2 and TRBJ2-1, with D maybe TRBD1 (5 bases). The CDR3 is 15 residues long. Germline V lookup: CDR1 SNHLY, CDR2 FYNNEI. The V gene lost 4 bases and the J gene lost 3 bases, with 13 bases spanning the gap. CDR3 nucleotide sequence: TGTGCCAGCAGTGGGACACCCCAGGGCTACAATGAGCAGTTCTTC. Translation: CASSGTPQGYNEQFF.

In DNA form, the CDR3 reads TGCGCCAGCTCCGAACCAGCAGATACGCAGTATTTT. It specifies CASSEPADTQYF. The V gene is TRBV5-1, the J gene TRBJ2-3; D uncertain. Germline CDR1 SGHRS, CDR2 YFSETQ. V gave up 7 bases and J gave up 4 bases, with 10 bases separating them. The CDR3 runs 12 residues.

The chain joins TRBV6-2 or TRBV6-3 to TRBJ2-7; TRBD2 agrees at 11 bases. Germline V gives CDR1 MNHEY, CDR2 SVGEGT. This CDR3 is 15 amino acids long. V lost 6 bases, J lost 0 bases, and 4 bases stayed unmatched. DNA for the CDR3: TGTGCCAGCAGCCTAGCGGGGGGTCTCTCCTACGAGCAGTACTTC. It translates to CASSLAGGLSYEQYF.

The genes are TRBV7-9 and TRBJ1-3, with 8 bases that match TRBD1. The V and J ends lost 4 bases and 2 bases, in that order; junction bases with no gene match: 4. The CDR3 runs 15 residues. Germline V gene data show CDR1 as SEHNR and CDR2 as FQNEAQ (reference sequence). CDR3 region: CASSSVQGAGNTIYF. The CDR3 nucleotides read TGTGCCAGCAGCTCTGTACAGGGGGCTGGAAACACCATATATTTT.

The genes are TRBV19 and TRBJ1-1; 7 bases align to TRBD1. Per germline, CDR1 LNHDA and CDR2 SQIVND (reference sequence). This CDR3 spans 15 amino acids. Trimming at V came to 5 bases and at J to 4 bases, leaving 10 bases not matched to a gene. Here the CDR3 reads CASSSEQGRSTEAFF. For the CDR3, the DNA is TGTGCCAGTAGTTCTGAACAGGGGCGTTCCACTGAAGCTTTCTTT.

V gene TRBV10-3 combines with J gene TRBJ1-1; 7 bases align to TRBD1. Unmatched junction bases numbered 4, after V lost 6 bases and J lost 0 bases. The CDR3 loop spans 14 amino acids. The germline V gene encodes CDR1 ENHRY and CDR2 SYGVKD. CDR3 residues: CAISLGQMNTEAFF. The CDR3 coding sequence is TGTGCCATCAGCTTGGGACAGATGAACACTGAAGCTTTCTTT.

This chain uses TRBV12-3 or TRBV12-4 with TRBJ1-4, with D hard to call. The CDR3 spans 12 residues. The germline V and J ends were trimmed by 3 bases and 8 bases, with 7 bases remaining between them. CDR3 protein: CASSLAGEKLFF. DNA for the CDR3: TGTGCCAGCAGTTTGGCGGGGGAAAAACTGTTTTTT.

The chain recombines TRBV18 with TRBJ1-2; weak D call: TRBD1 (5 bases). The CDR3 runs 15 residues. V was cut by 2 bases and J by 4 bases, with 14 bases left in between. Germline CDR1 and CDR2: KGHSH and LQKENI. CDR3 in amino acids: CASSPNTGLVYGYTF. The DNA for the CDR3 is TGTGCCAGCTCACCAAATACAGGCCTGGTCTATGGCTACACCTTC. The entire variable domain, with the rest obtained from reference TRBV18 and TRBJ1-2, is as follows: NAGVMQNPRHLVRRRGQEARLRCSPMKGHSHVYWYRQLPEEGLKFMVYLQKENIIDESGMPKERFSAEFPKEGPSILRIQQVVRGDSAAYFCASSPNTGLVYGYTFGSGTRLTVV.

The J gene is TRBJ1-3, the V gene TRBV29-1; 11 bases align to TRBD1. J was trimmed by 6 bases and V by 2 bases; bases with no gene match: 12. The CDR3 totals 17 residues. Germline CDR1 and CDR2: SQVTM and ANQGSEA. CDR3: CSVEIRLGQGAENTIYF. In nucleotides, the CDR3 is TGCAGCGTTGAAATTAGGTTAGGACAGGGGGCTGAAAACACCATATATTTT.

This clone has a handful of counts. This rearrangement joins TRBV11-2 to TRBJ1-4; D is unresolved. CDR1 and CDR2 from the germline V gene are SGHAT and FQNNGV. The CDR3 covers 14 residues. Deletions cut 1 base from V and 4 bases from J, with 7 bases between. CDR3 in amino acids: CASSLALSNEKLFF. As DNA, the CDR3 is TGTGCCAGCAGCTTAGCACTTAGTAATGAAAAACTGTTTTTT.

This clone has just one count. The V gene is TRBV6-1, the J gene TRBJ2-7; 8 nucleotides align to TRBD2. CDR3 size: 15 residues. In germline, CDR1 is MNHNS, CDR2 SASEGT. The V segment lost 2 bases and the J segment 2 bases; nucleotides outside the gene matches: 5. Written as DNA, the CDR3 is TGTGCCAGCAGTGAACGGGGGGGCGGAACCTACGAGCAGTACTTC. Amino acids: CASSERGGGTYEQYF.

The rearrangement links TRBV2 to TRBJ2-1, with TRBD2 matching over 8 bases. In germline, CDR1 is SNHLY, CDR2 FYNNEI. CDR3 length: 16 residues. J was trimmed by 3 bases and V by 4 bases; bases with no gene match: 8. The CDR3: CASSAGRGGGYNEQFF. DNA for the CDR3: TGTGCCAGCAGTGCCGGGAGGGGCGGAGGCTACAATGAGCAGTTCTTC.

The rearrangement joins TRBV5-1 to TRBJ2-1, with 7 bases that match TRBD2. The germline V gene encodes CDR1 SGHRS and CDR2 YFSETQ. The V gene end was trimmed by 4 bases and the J gene end by 9 bases; junction bases not matched to a gene: 10. The CDR3 extends over 14 amino acids. The CDR3 DNA is TGCGCCAGCAGCGCCCGGAGGACGGGGGGTGAGCAGTTCTTC. Protein: CASSARRTGGEQFF.